The 15 T cell receptor beta chains reported below all come from one sample, sequenced in a study of technical replicates of blood from several donors. This table comes from immunoSEQ multiplex PCR, and its TCRdb copy is limited to in-frame clones, with some not included. The sample has roughly 70,000 clones, about 94% seen once. The source material was T cells isolated from PBMCs. These receptors were taken from a human donor in good health.

This clone was counted between two and nine times. The chain carries TRBV5-5 and TRBJ1-4; D perhaps matches TRBD1 (6 bases). Trimming shortened V by 4 bases and J by 8 bases, and 18 bases separated the two germline ends. Germline V gene sequence: CDR1 SGHKS, CDR2 YYEKEE (reference sequence). This CDR3 spans 15 amino acids. The CDR3 bases are TGTGCCAGCAGCGCGCCCCAGACAGGAAGCGAAAAACTGTTTTTT. Translated, it gives CASSAPQTGSEKLFF.

This clone appeared once. The chain is built from TRBV10-1 and TRBJ1-1; the D is unclear. The CDR3 length is 15 residues. The germline CDR1 and CDR2 sequences are WNHNN and SYGVQD (reference sequence). With 5 bases removed from V and 4 bases from J, the gap between germline ends came to 17 bases. The CDR3 DNA is TGCGCCAGCAGTCCGCGGCGGGAGTCGGGCACTGAAGCTTTCTTT. Its translation is CASSPRRESGTEAFF.

The chain has TRBV4-3 and TRBJ2-2; the match to TRBD2 covers 8 bases. Germline trimming cut 4 bases from V and 3 bases from J; bases unmatched to any gene: 7. Germline values: CDR1 LGHNA, CDR2 YSLEER. The CDR3 contains 16 residues. CDR3 loop: CASSRQLAEHTGELFF. The CDR3 bases are TGCGCCAGCAGCCGCCAACTAGCGGAGCACACCGGGGAGCTGTTTTTT.

The genes are TRBV2 and TRBJ1-5; tentative D call: TRBD1 (6 bases). Trimming took off 2 bases at V and 5 bases at J, with 13 bases between the two ends. CDR3 length equals 15 residues. CDR1 is SNHLY and CDR2 is FYNNEI in the germline V gene. The CDR3, as DNA: TGTGCCAGCAGTGAATTTGCAGGGGCTTATCAGCCCCAGCATTTT. Encoded protein: CASSEFAGAYQPQHF. The entire variable domain, with the rest obtained from reference TRBV2 and TRBJ1-5, is as follows: EPEVTQTPSHQVTQMGQEVILRCVPISNHLYFYWYRQILGQKVEFLVSFYNNEISEKSEIFDDQFSVERPDGSNFTLKIRSTKLEDSAMYFCASSEFAGAYQPQHFGDGTRLSIL.

The V gene is TRBV7-8, the J gene TRBJ2-5; TRBD2 agrees at 9 bases. Germline V gene data show CDR1 as SGHVS and CDR2 as FQNEAQ. The CDR3 length is 16 residues. The V and J ends lost 1 base and 3 bases, in that order; junction bases with no gene match: 6. The DNA of the CDR3 is TGTGCCAGCAGCTTAGATATTGGCGGGAGGGAAGAGACCCAGTACTTC. Amino acids: CASSLDIGGREETQYF. The whole variable domain, filled in from reference TRBV7-8 and TRBJ2-5, reads GAGVSQSPRYKVAKRGQDVALRCDPISGHVSLFWYQQALGQGPEFLTYFQNEAQLDKSGLPSDRFFAERPEGSVSTLKIQRTQQEDSAVYLCASSLDIGGREETQYFGPGTRLLVL.

The J gene is TRBJ1-1, the V gene TRBV19; D gene ambiguous. Germline-derived CDR1 and CDR2 are LNHDA and SQIVND (reference sequence). This CDR3 region has 15 residues. V lost 0 bases and J lost 1, with 9 bases in between. The DNA for the CDR3 is TGTGCCAGTAGTATAGAGAGGGAGGCGAACACTGAAGCTTTCTTT. Translating gives CASSIEREANTEAFF.

This chain joins TRBV7-3 and TRBJ1-1; TRBD1 matches at 7 bases. This CDR3 spans 13 amino acids. From germline, CDR1 is SGHTA and CDR2 FQGTGA. Trimming took 3 bases from V and 6 from J; bases not matched to a gene: 4. CDR3: CASSFRTGAEAFF. CDR3 coding DNA: TGTGCCAGCAGCTTTCGGACAGGCGCTGAAGCTTTCTTT.

This chain connects TRBV7-9 to TRBJ2-2; D remains unclear. The V end lost 1 base, the J end lost 0 bases, and 9 bases lay between the germline ends. CDR1 is SEHNR, CDR2 FQNEAQ, per germline (reference sequence). This CDR3 region has 16 residues. CDR3 in amino acids: CASSLGAHTNTGELFF. The DNA of the CDR3 is TGTGCCAGCAGCTTAGGGGCCCACACGAACACCGGGGAGCTGTTTTTT.

V usage is TRBV6-5 and J usage is TRBJ2-2, with a weak D call TRBD2 (5 bases). V was cut by 0 bases and J by 6 bases, with 8 bases left in between. There are 14 residues in the CDR3. Looked up from germline, CDR1 is MNHEY and CDR2 is SVGAGI. CDR3 DNA: TGTGCCAGCAGTTACTCGAGAGGGTCCGGGGAGCTGTTTTTT. Its protein is CASSYSRGSGELFF.

This chain connects TRBV27 to TRBJ2-3; D is ambiguous. V was trimmed by 5 bases and J by 2 bases, leaving 14 bases between them. Germline values: CDR1 MNHEY, CDR2 SMNVEV (reference sequence). This CDR3 spans 15 amino acids. CDR3 nucleotide sequence: TGTGCCAGCAGTGAGGCGAGCCAATACACAGATACGCAGTATTTT. Its translation is CASSEASQYTDTQYF.

DNA of the CDR3: TGTGCCAGCAGCCAAGAGGCGGGAGATACGCAGTATTTT. Translation gives CASSQEAGDTQYF. The chain combines TRBV4-2 with TRBJ2-3, with a tentative D call TRBD2 (5 bases). Trimming stripped 0 bases from V and 5 bases from J, with 6 bases between. The CDR3 is 13 amino acids. Germline V gene lookup returns CDR1 LGHNA and CDR2 YNFKEQ.

V usage is TRBV2 and J usage is TRBJ2-1; 8 bases align to TRBD2. The length of the CDR3 is 12 residues. Trimming cost V 9 bases and J 9 bases; bases outside gene matches: 7. The V gene's germline CDR1 is SNHLY and CDR2 FYNNEI. The CDR3 DNA sequence: TGTGCCAGGGGGAGCGGGAGCATTGAGCAGTTCTTC. The encoded protein is CARGSGSIEQFF.

The gene calls are TRBV14 and TRBJ1-2; the D is unclear. The CDR3 is 14 residues long. Per germline, CDR1 SGHDN and CDR2 FVKESK. V was pared by 3 bases and J by 4 bases, with 12 bases between. The CDR3 DNA is TGTGCCAGCAGCCACGAGGGAGGCGGCTATGGCTACACCTTC. Translation gives CASSHEGGGYGYTF.

V and J are TRBV6-6 and TRBJ1-5; 7 nucleotides line up with TRBD1. Germline assignment: CDR1 MNHNY and CDR2 SVGAGI (reference sequence). The V gene end was trimmed by 3 bases and the J gene end by 3 bases; junction bases not matched to a gene: 5. The CDR3 extends over 15 amino acids. The CDR3 loop is CASSYMGQTNQPQHF. Here the CDR3 DNA reads TGTGCCAGCAGTTATATGGGACAGACCAATCAGCCCCAGCATTTT.

This clone was seen a few times. In DNA, the CDR3 is TGTGCCAGCAGCGTAACGGGATCCGGGAACATTCAGTACTTC. It translates to CASSVTGSGNIQYF. The V and J genes are TRBV9 and TRBJ2-4, with a tentative D call TRBD2 (5 bases). The CDR3 is made up of 14 amino acids. V lost 1 base, J lost 7 bases, and 12 bases lay in between. CDR1 is SGDLS and CDR2 is YYNGEE in the germline V gene.